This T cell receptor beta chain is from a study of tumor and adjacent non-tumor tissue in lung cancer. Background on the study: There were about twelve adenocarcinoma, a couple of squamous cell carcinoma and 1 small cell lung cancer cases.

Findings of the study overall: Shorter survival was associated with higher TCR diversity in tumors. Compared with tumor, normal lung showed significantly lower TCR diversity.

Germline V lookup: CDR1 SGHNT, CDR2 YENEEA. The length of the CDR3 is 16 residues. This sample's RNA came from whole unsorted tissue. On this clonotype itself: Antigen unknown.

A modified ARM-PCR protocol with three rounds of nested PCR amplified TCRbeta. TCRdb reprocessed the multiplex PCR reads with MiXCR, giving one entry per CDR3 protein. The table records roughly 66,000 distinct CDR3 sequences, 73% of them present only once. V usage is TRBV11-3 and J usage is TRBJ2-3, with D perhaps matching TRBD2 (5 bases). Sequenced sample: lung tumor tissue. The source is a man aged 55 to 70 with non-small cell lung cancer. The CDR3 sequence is CVNSLGLADSTDTQYF. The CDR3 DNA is TGTGTCAACAGCCTTGGACTTGCGGATAGCACAGATACGCAGTATTTT.